The TCR beta chain described here comes from a study of T cell responses to AZD1222 COVID-19 vaccine. Study-wide findings and caveats: The donor cohort was predominantly white British with a female majority, and clonal diversity may have been underestimated.

The protocol was immunoSEQ multiplex PCR, while the TCRdb copy is restricted to in-frame clones and leaves out a portion. Of tens of thousands of clones in the sample, 65% to 90% were seen once. As concerns this clone: Its antigen is still unknown.

Germline lookup yields CDR1 SQVTM and CDR2 ANQGSEA. Trimming shortened V by 2 bases and J by 0 bases, and 13 bases separated the two germline ends. CDR3 length: 15 amino acids. V and J are TRBV29-1 and TRBJ1-1, with D uncertain. Sequencing was performed on peripheral blood, taken on day 0 of AZD1222 vaccination. The TCR originated in an adult in good health. In DNA form, the CDR3 reads TGCAGCGTTGAACGGGGTCTGGAGGTGAACACTGAAGCTTTCTTT. The encoded protein is CSVERGLEVNTEAFF.